This T cell receptor beta chain stems from a study of CXCR3-negative and CXCR3-positive naive CD8 T cells (dated by TCRdb to the late 2010s). Some background on the complete study: About 135 million TRB reads were obtained in total, roughly 1.5 +/- 0.3 million reads per library. Data from 11 donors, pooled across two independent experiments, went into the diversity and physicochemical repertoire analyses. TRBV-TRBJ cluster analysis included naive subsets from roughly 5 donors and memory cells from 3 donors. General conclusions and limits of the study: Freshly isolated PBMCs were used for most assays because CXCR3 expression went down partially after cryopreservation. Repertoire diversity was comparably high in both naive subsets but much lower in memory CD8+ T cells. Because surface CD5, which is linked to self-reactivity in mice, was comparable between the naive subsets, TCR interaction strength was also inferred from the physicochemical properties of TRB CDR3s. TRBV-TRBJ usage was similar between naive CXCR3-negative and CXCR3-positive cells from the same donor, while memory cells showed distinct patterns. TRB CDR3s from CXCR3-positive naive cells showed higher hydrophobicity (lower Kidera factor 4), lower energy, and higher strength and volume indices than CXCR3-negative naive cells.

Points on this clonotype: Its antigen has not been determined.

Each CD8+ T cell subset was flow-sorted in triplicate, with roughly 300,000 cells per subset placed directly into RLT lysis buffer. Naive CD8+ T cells were defined stringently as CD45RO-CCR7+CD27+CD95- to exclude memory contaminants. Peripheral blood mononuclear cells were isolated from buffy coats by standard density gradient centrifugation. Naive CXCR3-negative and CXCR3-positive CD8+ T cells were flow-sorted on a FACSAria III. Total RNA was extracted from sorted cells with an RNeasy Mini Kit. The sequencer listed for this sample is NextSeq 550. The Human TCR Profiling Kit (MiLaboratory) was used to make UMI-labeled 5' RACE TRB cDNA libraries. cDNA synthesis used the entire amount of extracted RNA, and PCR amplification then used the entire amount of cDNA produced. The libraries were made side by side, with each library going through the same number of PCR cycles. In the source study's methods: MIGEC and MiXCR extracted about 53,000 +/- 10,000 unique UMI-labeled TRB cDNA molecules per library, requiring at least two reads per UMI. An average of approximately 40,000 +/- 10,000 functional in-frame TRB CDR3 nucleotide clonotypes without stop codons was found per library. After downsampling to 5000 UMI-labeled TRB molecules per sample, diversity metrics such as normalized Shannon-Wiener and Chao1 were calculated in VDJtools. For the central five CDR3 residues, VDJtools calculated physicochemical properties weighted by clonotype size, namely interaction energy, strength, volume and Kidera factor 4. After the reads were reprocessed by TCRdb, one entry was made per CDR3 protein sequence, with no DNA. The V and J calls reflect TCRdb's pipeline rather than the authors' work. The table held for this sample gives under 110,000 distinct CDR3 sequences. Of the sample, 0.35% to 0.4% falls within the top ten clones.

CDR1 and CDR2, per the germline V gene (reference sequence), are SEHNR and FQNEAQ. The CDR3 runs 14 amino acids, cysteine and phenylalanine included. No DNA sequence was recorded. The sequence was obtained from a human donor in good health. Some clones in this sample may be carry-over from other donors' samples. The chain couples TRBV7-9 to TRBJ2-7; TCRdb calls TRBD1, which cannot be checked without DNA. Material for sequencing was naive CXCR3+ CD8+ T cells from blood. The meaning of the sample's cell subset or site label: CD45RO-CCR7+CD27+CD95- naive CD8+ T cells expressing CXCR3 (TNR3+). The CDR3 region: CASSSTGGSYEQYF.